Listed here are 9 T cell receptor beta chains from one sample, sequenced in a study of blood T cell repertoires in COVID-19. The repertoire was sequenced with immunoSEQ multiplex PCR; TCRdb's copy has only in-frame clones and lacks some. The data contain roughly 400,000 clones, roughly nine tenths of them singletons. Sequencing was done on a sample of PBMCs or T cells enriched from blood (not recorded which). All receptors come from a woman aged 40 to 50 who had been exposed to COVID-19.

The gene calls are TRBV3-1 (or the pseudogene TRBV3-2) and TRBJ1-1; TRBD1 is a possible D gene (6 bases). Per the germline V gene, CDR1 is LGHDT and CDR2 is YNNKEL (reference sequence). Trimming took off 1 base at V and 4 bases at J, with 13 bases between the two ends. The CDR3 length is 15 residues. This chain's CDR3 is CASSQGGGRATEAFF. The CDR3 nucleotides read TGTGCCAGCAGCCAAGGCGGGGGGCGTGCCACTGAAGCTTTCTTT.

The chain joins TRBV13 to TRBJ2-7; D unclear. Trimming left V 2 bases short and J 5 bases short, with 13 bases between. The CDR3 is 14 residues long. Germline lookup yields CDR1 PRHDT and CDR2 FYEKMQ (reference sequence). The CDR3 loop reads CASSLWATRHEQYF. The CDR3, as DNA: TGTGCCAGCAGCTTATGGGCAACTCGTCACGAGCAGTACTTC.

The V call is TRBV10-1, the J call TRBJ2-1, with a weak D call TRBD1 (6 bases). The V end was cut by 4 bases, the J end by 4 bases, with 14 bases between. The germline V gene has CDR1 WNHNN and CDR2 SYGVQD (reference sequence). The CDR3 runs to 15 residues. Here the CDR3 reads CASSADSSTYNEQFF. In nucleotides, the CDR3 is TGCGCCAGCAGTGCGGACAGTTCCACTTACAATGAGCAGTTCTTC.

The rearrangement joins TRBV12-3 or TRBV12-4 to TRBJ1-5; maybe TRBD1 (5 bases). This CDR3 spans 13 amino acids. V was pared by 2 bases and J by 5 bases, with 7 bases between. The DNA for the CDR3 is TGTGCCAGCAGTTTATGGGGGGATCAGCCCCAGCATTTT. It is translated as CASSLWGDQPQHF.

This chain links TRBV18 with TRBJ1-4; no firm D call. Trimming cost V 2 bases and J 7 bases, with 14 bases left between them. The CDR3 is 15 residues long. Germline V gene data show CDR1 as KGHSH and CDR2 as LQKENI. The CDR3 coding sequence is TGTGCCAGCTCACCAGTTCCCCGCACGGGTGAAAAACTGTTTTTT. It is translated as CASSPVPRTGEKLFF.

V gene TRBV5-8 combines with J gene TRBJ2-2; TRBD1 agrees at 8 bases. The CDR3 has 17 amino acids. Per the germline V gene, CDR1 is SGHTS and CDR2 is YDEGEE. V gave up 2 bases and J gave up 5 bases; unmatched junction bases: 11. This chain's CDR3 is CASSLHPGTGDTGELFF. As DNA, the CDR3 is TGTGCCAGCAGCTTACATCCCGGGACAGGTGATACCGGGGAGCTGTTTTTT.

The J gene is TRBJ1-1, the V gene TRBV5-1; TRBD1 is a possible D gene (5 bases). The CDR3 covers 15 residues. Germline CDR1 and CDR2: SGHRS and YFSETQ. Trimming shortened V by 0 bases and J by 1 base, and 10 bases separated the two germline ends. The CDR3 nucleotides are TGCGCCAGCAGCTTGGGTCACGACAGGAACACTGAAGCTTTCTTT. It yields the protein CASSLGHDRNTEAFF.

CDR3 nucleotides: TGTGCCAGCTCACGACGAACCGCAGGGTATGGAGACTATGGCTACACCTTC. Translated: CASSRRTAGYGDYGYTF. V is TRBV18 and J is TRBJ1-2; tentatively, D is TRBD1 (5 bases). The length of the CDR3 is 17 residues. V lost 4 bases and J 3 bases, leaving 21 bases between the germline ends. CDR1 KGHSH and CDR2 LQKENI come from the germline V gene.

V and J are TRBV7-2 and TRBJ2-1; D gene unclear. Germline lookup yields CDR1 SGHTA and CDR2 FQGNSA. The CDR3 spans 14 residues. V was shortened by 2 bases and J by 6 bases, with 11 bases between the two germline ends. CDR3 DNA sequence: TGTGCCAGCAGCTTAAGACTCCCCCTCAATGAGCAGTTCTTC. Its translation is CASSLRLPLNEQFF.